This record concerns one T cell receptor (beta chain) sequence. The antigen is undetermined. This entry is derived from a study of molecular identifiers for immune sequencing clone quantification. Broader study findings: Naive cells had under 1% of molecules in clones above 20 RNA copies, effectors over 99%.

TCRdb fed the PCR reads into MiXCR, producing one record per CDR3 protein. The profile shows roughly 90,000 distinct CDR3 sequences, 20% to 25% of them singletons. Between the trimmed V and J ends, which lost 2 bases and 0 bases, there was a span of 13 bases. Germline CDR1 is MNHNS and CDR2 is SASEGT. This CDR3 contains 17 residues. Sorted cells numbering about 19,000 to 1,000,000, with 10%, 30% or 50% RNA, yielded the naive CD8 libraries. The genes are TRBV6-1 and TRBJ1-4, with D perhaps TRBD1 (6 bases). This TCR derives from a human donor in good health. Some libraries in this study had Jurkat cell RNA spiked in. The sequenced sample was naive CD8+ T cells from blood, with Jurkat cell RNA spiked in. Sample subset: FACS-sorted CD8+CD4-CCR7+CD45RA+ naive T cells. Here the CDR3 reads CASSEWRGASTNEKLFF. CDR3 DNA sequence: TGTGCCAGCAGTGAATGGAGGGGGGCCTCAACTAATGAAAAACTGTTTTTT.